The clone carrying this T cell receptor beta chain was observed many times. What it binds is unknown. The CDR3 is 14 amino acids. Trimming cost V 3 bases and J 2 bases, with 10 bases left between them. Germline CDR1 is SGHTA and CDR2 is FQGNSA. The sample belongs to a study of T cell repertoires in cytomegalovirus infection. Looking at the study overall: Both a matching HLA type and CMV infection were indicated by public TCR beta signatures.

Study-wide results and limits: The ex vivo response showed dominance by HLA-C-restricted CMV-specific TCR beta clonotypes. Pooled public TCR beta family frequency picked out CMV carriers with the relevant HLA.

MiXCR was run by TCRdb on the reads, yielding one entry per CDR3 protein. Of some 390,000 distinct CDR3 sequences listed, 18% are singletons. The clonotype comes from a human donor in good health (CMV status not recorded). Some clones in this sample may be carry-over from other donors' samples. This chain uses TRBV7-2 with TRBJ2-5; D is undetermined. The sample taken for sequencing was PBMCs. The CDR3 DNA reads as TGTGCCAGCAGCTTCGACTTAAATCAAGAGACCCAGTACTTC. Protein sequence: CASSFDLNQETQYF.